These T cell receptor beta chains were read from a single sample in a study of shared clonotypes between healthy human individuals. Data came from immunoSEQ multiplex PCR; TCRdb stores just in-frame clones and leaves some out. Of about 2.4 million clones in the sample, around 94% are singletons; the top ten hold over 0.12%. Sequenced sample: naive CD4+ T cells sorted from blood. These receptors were collected from a man aged 18-30 years in good health. Both conserved end residues are part of each CDR3. D genes are given only for firm matches. Clone size appears in some rows only: once, few, many, or a class for an expanded clone.

d_call clone_size j_call v_call cdr3_aa cdr3_nt
. few TRBJ2-1 TRBV12-5 CASGLVVLSGYNEQFF TGTGCTAGTGGTTTGGTAGTACTCAGTGGGTACAATGAGCAGTTCTTC
. . TRBJ1-6 TRBV6-5 CASSPVVSYNSPLHF TGTGCCAGCAGCCCCGTGGTCTCCTATAATTCACCCCTCCACTTT
TRBD1 . TRBJ1-2 TRBV7-9 CASSLEGQVAYGYTF TGTGCCAGCAGCTTAGAGGGACAGGTAGCCTATGGCTACACCTTC
TRBD1 . TRBJ1-3 TRBV28 CATESGGSGNTIYF TGTGCCACTGAATCAGGGGGCTCGGGAAACACCATATATTTT
. . TRBJ2-5 TRBV5-1 CASSLDDGSYQETQYF TGCGCCAGCAGCTTGGACGATGGGTCGTACCAAGAGACCCAGTACTTC
. . TRBJ2-1 TRBV11-2 CASSPSRVGYNEQFF TGTGCCAGCAGTCCCTCGAGGGTCGGTTACAATGAGCAGTTCTTC
. . TRBJ2-1 TRBV5-4 CASSLSQGRSYNEQFF TGTGCCAGCAGCTTGTCGCAGGGCAGGTCCTACAATGAGCAGTTCTTC
TRBD1 . TRBJ1-1 TRBV7-2 CASSLWTGGDTEAFF TGTGCCAGCAGCTTATGGACAGGGGGGGACACTGAAGCTTTCTTT
. . TRBJ1-4 TRBV27 CASSLWGTTNEKLFF TGTGCCAGCAGTTTATGGGGAACCACTAATGAAAAACTGTTTTTT
TRBD2 . TRBJ2-5 TRBV5-1 CASSLGTSGGSYQETQYF TGCGCCAGCAGCTTGGGGACTAGCGGGGGCTCGTACCAAGAGACCCAGTACTTC
TRBD2 once TRBJ2-2 TRBV28 CASSFGLAGVGELFF TGTGCCAGCAGTTTCGGACTAGCGGGAGTCGGGGAGCTGTTTTTT
TRBD2 . TRBJ2-7 TRBV10-2 CASGLAGVSEQYF TGCGCCAGCGGACTAGCGGGAGTAAGCGAGCAGTACTTC
. . TRBJ2-3 TRBV5-4 CASSLGAQPSTDTQYF TGTGCCAGCAGCCTGGGTGCGCAACCAAGCACAGATACGCAGTATTTT
. once TRBJ2-7 TRBV7-9 CASSFALGAYEQYF TGTGCCAGCAGCTTTGCGCTAGGAGCCTACGAGCAGTACTTC
. . TRBJ2-3 TRBV5-1 CASSLGRRQVADTQYF TGCGCCAGCAGCTTGGGCCGTCGTCAGGTAGCAGATACGCAGTATTTT
TRBD1 . TRBJ1-1 TRBV6-5 CASSYSGQGYTEAFF TGTGCCAGCAGTTACTCAGGACAGGGCTACACTGAAGCTTTCTTT
. once TRBJ1-5 TRBV27 CASSFREGQPQHF TGTGCCAGCAGCTTCAGGGAAGGTCAGCCCCAGCATTTT
. . TRBJ2-1 TRBV7-9 CASSLVQPSLDEQFF TGTGCCAGCAGCTTAGTCCAACCTAGCCTCGATGAGCAGTTCTTC
. . TRBJ1-3 TRBV7-9 CASSLASGNTIYF TGTGCCAGCAGCTTAGCGTCTGGAAACACCATATATTTT
. . TRBJ2-5 TRBV6-1 CASLGHGETQYF TGTGCCAGCTTAGGGCACGGAGAGACCCAGTACTTC
. . TRBJ2-1 TRBV18 CASSPIGYNEQFF TGTGCCAGCTCACCGATTGGATACAATGAGCAGTTCTTC
TRBD1 . TRBJ1-2 TRBV5-1 CASSLAPPGGFGYTF TGCGCCAGCAGCTTGGCCCCTCCAGGGGGCTTTGGCTACACCTTC
TRBD2 . TRBJ2-5 TRBV5-1 CASSLGAGGSEETQYF TGCGCCAGCAGCTTGGGCGCGGGAGGATCGGAAGAGACCCAGTACTTC
. . TRBJ2-7 TRBV4-1 CASSQVGGREQYF TGCGCCAGCAGCCAAGTGGGTGGCCGAGAGCAGTACTTC
. . TRBJ1-6 TRBV6-1 CASSDRRTGNSPLHF TGTGCCAGCAGTGACCGCAGAACGGGTAATTCACCCCTCCACTTT
. . TRBJ2-1 TRBV28 CASSSTPYNEQFF TGTGCCAGCAGTTCGACACCGTACAATGAGCAGTTCTTC
. . TRBJ2-2 TRBV5-4 CASRPGQGNTGELFF TGTGCCAGCAGGCCGGGGCAGGGCAACACCGGGGAGCTGTTTTTT
. . TRBJ2-1 TRBV6-4 CASSEVASAGDEQFF TGTGCCAGCAGCGAGGTGGCTAGCGCTGGGGATGAGCAGTTCTTC
. . TRBJ2-7 TRBV5-1 CASTPGGGPSSYEQYF TGCGCCAGCACCCCTGGGGGCGGTCCCAGCTCCTACGAGCAGTACTTC
. . TRBJ2-2 TRBV2 CASLQTALTGELFF TGTGCCAGCCTCCAGACAGCCCTCACCGGGGAGCTGTTTTTT
. . TRBJ2-2 TRBV7-2 CASSLAPGTGELFF TGTGCCAGCAGCTTAGCCCCGGGCACCGGGGAGCTGTTTTTT
TRBD2 . TRBJ2-7 TRBV5-5 CASSSLAGVYEQYF TGTGCCAGCAGCTCTTTAGCGGGGGTCTACGAGCAGTACTTC
. few TRBJ1-5 TRBV2 CASSGGRSSNQPQHF TGTGCCAGCAGTGGGGGGCGGAGTAGCAATCAGCCCCAGCATTTT
. . TRBJ1-5 TRBV30 CAWSRLDQPQHF TGTGCCTGGAGTCGTCTGGATCAGCCCCAGCATTTT
. . TRBJ2-7 TRBV7-9 CASSSNLDRLQYF TGTGCCAGCAGCTCAAATCTAGACAGGCTGCAGTACTTC
. . TRBJ2-2 TRBV18 CASSPLLGSGVTGELFF TGTGCCAGCTCACCTCTCCTTGGTTCGGGAGTTACCGGGGAGCTGTTTTTT
TRBD1 . TRBJ1-4 TRBV27 CASSQQGAANEKLFF TGTGCCAGCAGTCAACAGGGGGCAGCTAATGAAAAACTGTTTTTT
. . TRBJ2-7 TRBV5-6 CASSATVNYEQYF TGTGCCAGCAGCGCGACAGTAAACTACGAGCAGTACTTC
TRBD1 . TRBJ1-3 TRBV4-3 CASSPKFILQGENTIYF TGCGCCAGCAGCCCGAAGTTTATCCTACAGGGGGAAAACACCATATATTTT
. . TRBJ2-3 TRBV5-4 CASSDPAERDTDTQYF TGTGCCAGCAGCGATCCCGCCGAGCGAGACACAGATACGCAGTATTTT
. once TRBJ1-1 TRBV2 CASSEARQMNTEAFF TGTGCCAGCAGTGAAGCTCGACAGATGAACACTGAAGCTTTCTTT
. . TRBJ1-1 TRBV6-5 CASHRLNTEAFF TGTGCCAGCCATCGACTGAACACTGAAGCTTTCTTT
. . TRBJ1-6 TRBV27 CATERLPTWNSPLHF TGTGCCACTGAGAGGCTCCCTACCTGGAATTCACCCCTCCACTTT
. . TRBJ2-5 TRBV4-3 CASSQNPGPPMGETQYF TGCGCCAGCAGCCAGAACCCCGGCCCCCCGATGGGAGAGACCCAGTACTTC
TRBD2 . TRBJ2-3 TRBV19 CASSLTSGRRADTQYF TGTGCCAGTTCGTTAACTAGCGGGAGAAGGGCAGATACGCAGTATTTT
TRBD1 . TRBJ2-7 TRBV27 CASSLDRGGEQYF TGTGCCAGCAGTTTGGACAGGGGGGGTGAGCAGTACTTC
TRBD2 few TRBJ2-7 TRBV9 CASSRTSGSDEQYF TGTGCCAGCAGCAGGACTAGCGGGAGTGACGAGCAGTACTTC
. . TRBJ2-7 TRBV21-1 CASSRGHRSYEQYF TGTGCCAGCAGCAGGGGACATCGCTCCTACGAGCAGTACTTC
. . TRBJ2-5 TRBV4-3 CASSRGIEETQYF TGCGCCAGCAGCCGGGGGATTGAAGAGACCCAGTACTTC
. . TRBJ2-7 TRBV27 CASSLSGTPVIEQYF TGTGCCAGCAGTTTATCGGGGACCCCGGTGATTGAGCAGTACTTC
. . TRBJ2-7 TRBV2 CASRPGGLVEQYF TGTGCCAGCAGACCAGGGGGGTTGGTAGAGCAGTACTTC
TRBD2 . TRBJ2-1 TRBV5-4 CASSLTSGSANEQFF TGTGCCAGCAGCTTGACTAGCGGGAGCGCCAATGAGCAGTTCTTC
. . TRBJ2-1 TRBV28 CASSLRTGISYNEQFF TGTGCCAGCAGTTTACGTACGGGGATTTCCTACAATGAGCAGTTCTTC
. . TRBJ1-6 TRBV18 CASSPSGRDSPLHF TGTGCCAGCTCACCCTCGGGACGGGATTCACCCCTCCACTTT
. . TRBJ1-2 TRBV30 CAWSANSPLRGYTF TGTGCCTGGAGTGCTAACAGTCCTCTAAGGGGCTACACCTTC
TRBD1 . TRBJ2-7 TRBV6-1 CASSIGTGSYEQYF TGTGCCAGCAGTATCGGGACAGGATCCTACGAGCAGTACTTC
TRBD1 . TRBJ1-5 TRBV7-2 CASSVDRDREKHF TGTGCCAGCAGCGTCGACCGGGACAGGGAGAAACATTTT